The TCR beta chain described here comes from a study of blood T cell repertoires in COVID-19. Overall study context: Sites across the United States, Italy and Spain contributed samples from acute and convalescent COVID-19. T cells, B-cell-depleted T cells, or PBMCs supplied cDNA or gDNA.

Authors' analysis steps: Counts of nucleated cells, estimated from reference gene primer amplification, were obtained. Sequencing used immunoSEQ multiplex PCR; TCRdb keeps in-frame clones, though not all of them. V, J and clone size were drawn from that table, and D and trimming were deduced from the DNA. The sample carries about 120,000 clones, 87% recorded once. The CDR3 runs to 15 residues. Germline V gene sequence: CDR1 KGHSH, CDR2 LQKENI. V shed 0 bases and J shed 7 bases, with 12 bases lying between them. This clonotype originated in a woman in her 70s with acute or convalescent COVID-19. This chain links TRBV18 with TRBJ1-4; D not resolved. The sample taken for sequencing was peripheral blood. The CDR3, as DNA: TGTGCCAGCTCACCACCGAACGAAGCGCGTGAAAAACTGTTTTTT. This encodes CASSPPNEAREKLFF.